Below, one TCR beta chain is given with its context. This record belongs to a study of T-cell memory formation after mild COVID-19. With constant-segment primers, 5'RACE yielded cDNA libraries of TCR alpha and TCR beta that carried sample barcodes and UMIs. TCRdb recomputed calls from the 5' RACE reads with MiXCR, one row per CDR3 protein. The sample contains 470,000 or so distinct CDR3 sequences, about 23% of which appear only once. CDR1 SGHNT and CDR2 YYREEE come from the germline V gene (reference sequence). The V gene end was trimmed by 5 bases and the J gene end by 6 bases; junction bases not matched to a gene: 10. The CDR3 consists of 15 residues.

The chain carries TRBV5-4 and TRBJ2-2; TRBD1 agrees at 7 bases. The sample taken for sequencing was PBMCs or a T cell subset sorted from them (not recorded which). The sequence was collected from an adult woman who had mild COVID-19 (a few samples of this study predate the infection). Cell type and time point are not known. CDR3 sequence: CASRNPDRDPGELFF. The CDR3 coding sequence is TGTGCCAGCAGAAACCCCGACAGGGATCCCGGGGAGCTGTTTTTT.